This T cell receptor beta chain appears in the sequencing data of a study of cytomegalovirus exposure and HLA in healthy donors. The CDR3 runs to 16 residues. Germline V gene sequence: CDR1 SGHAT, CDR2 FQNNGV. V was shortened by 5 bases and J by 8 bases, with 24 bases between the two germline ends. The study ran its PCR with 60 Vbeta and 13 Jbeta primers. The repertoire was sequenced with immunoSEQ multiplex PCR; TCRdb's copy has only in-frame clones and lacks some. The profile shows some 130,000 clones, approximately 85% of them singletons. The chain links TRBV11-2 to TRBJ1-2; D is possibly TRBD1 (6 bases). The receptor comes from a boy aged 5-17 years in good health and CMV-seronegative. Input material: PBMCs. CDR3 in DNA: TGTGCCAGCAGCCCATTTCCAGAAGCACAGGGTCAAGGCTACACCTTC. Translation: CASSPFPEAQGQGYTF.